Listed here are 25 T cell receptor beta chains from one sample, sequenced in a study of cytomegalovirus exposure and HLA in healthy donors. 13 Jbeta primers and 60 Vbeta primers were used for the PCR. Sequenced by immunoSEQ multiplex PCR; TCRdb stores in-frame clones only, minus some. The table shows tens of thousands of clones, with approximately 82% occurring only once. Sequenced: PBMCs. These receptor sequences come from a man aged 35 to 55 in good health and CMV-seronegative.

This chain uses TRBV29-1 with TRBJ2-7; 10 bases match TRBD2. Germline V gives CDR1 SQVTM, CDR2 ANQGSEA. J was trimmed by 4 bases and V by 5 bases; bases with no gene match: 8. This CDR3 spans 14 amino acids. CDR3 sequence: CSVSSGRGAYEQYF. In DNA form, the CDR3 reads TGCAGCGTTTCTAGCGGGAGAGGAGCTTACGAGCAGTACTTC.

This chain joins TRBV10-2 and TRBJ1-1; a weak D match, TRBD1 (5 bases). Germline lookup yields CDR1 WSHSY and CDR2 SAAADI. V lost 7 bases, J lost 1 base, and 10 bases lay in between. The CDR3 consists of 13 residues. In nucleotides, the CDR3 is TGCGCCAGCAAGGAGGGGTCGAACACTGAAGCTTTCTTT. As protein: CASKEGSNTEAFF.

The V and J genes are TRBV29-1 and TRBJ2-7; TRBD2 matches 9 bases. The CDR3 spans 14 residues. Germline loops: CDR1 SQVTM, CDR2 ANQGSEA. The J segment lost 5 bases and the V segment lost 3 bases, leaving 8 bases of the junction unmatched. In DNA, the CDR3 is TGCAGCGTTGACGGGCGGGAGGGCCTCGACGAGCAGTACTTC. Translated, it gives CSVDGREGLDEQYF.

V gene TRBV28 combines with J gene TRBJ1-2; 10 bases line up with TRBD1. The ends lost 5 bases at V and 7 bases at J; junction bases unmatched: 13. Germline V gene data show CDR1 as MDHEN and CDR2 as SYDVKM. The CDR3 contains 16 residues. Written as DNA, the CDR3 is TGTGCCAGCAGTCTCTTCCATGGGACAGGGGCTATTGGCTACACCTTC. This gives the protein CASSLFHGTGAIGYTF.

The V gene is TRBV27, the J gene TRBJ1-6, with TRBD1 as a possible D gene (5 bases). The CDR3 is 14 amino acids. Germline V gene lookup returns CDR1 MNHEY and CDR2 SMNVEV (reference sequence). The V and J ends lost 3 bases and 8 bases respectively, with 11 bases between them. DNA for the CDR3: TGTGCCAGCAGTTTCCGGGGGACCCATTCACCCCTCCACTTT. Translated: CASSFRGTHSPLHF.

V is TRBV29-1 and J is TRBJ2-7; the match to TRBD1 covers 10 bases. The CDR3 covers 15 residues. Per the germline V gene, CDR1 is SQVTM and CDR2 is ANQGSEA. V was clipped by 4 bases and J by 5 bases; unmatched bases: 11. The CDR3 nucleotides are TGCAGCGTTGTAACGCCGAGACAGGGGGCCCACGAGCAGTACTTC. Its protein product is CSVVTPRQGAHEQYF.

This clone appeared a single time. The CDR3 region is CASSRLAEGYNEQFF. The DNA of the CDR3 is TGCGCCAGCAGTCGACTAGCGGAGGGGTACAATGAGCAGTTCTTC. V and J are TRBV4-1 and TRBJ2-1, with 9 nucleotides matching TRBD2. The CDR3 spans 15 residues. Germline CDR1 and CDR2: MGHRA and YSYEKL. V shed 6 bases and J 4 bases; nucleotides not matched to a gene: 7.

The chain recombines TRBV2 with TRBJ2-3; TRBD2 aligns across 13 bases. V gave up 6 bases and J gave up 7 bases; unmatched junction bases: 4. Germline V gives CDR1 SNHLY, CDR2 FYNNEI. The CDR3 consists of 14 residues. CDR3 DNA sequence: TGTGCCAGCAGGGGGGGACTAGCGGGGAATACGCAGTATTTT. Translation: CASRGGLAGNTQYF.

The chain joins TRBV28 to TRBJ1-3, with no clear D. Between the trimmed V and J ends, which lost 9 bases and 4 bases, there was a span of 4 bases. The germline CDR1 and CDR2 sequences are MDHEN and SYDVKM. The CDR3 is 10 residues long. The CDR3 bases are TGTGCCAGTTCGGGAAACACCATATATTTT. Translated: CASSGNTIYF.

The chain combines TRBV9 with TRBJ1-2, with D maybe TRBD1 (5 bases). CDR1 and CDR2 (germline): SGDLS, YYNGEE. V was pared by 0 bases and J by 2 bases, with 11 bases between. The CDR3 is 15 residues long. CDR3 in amino acids: CASSVGSGWNYGYTF. The CDR3 region has the DNA TGTGCCAGCAGCGTAGGATCAGGGTGGAACTATGGCTACACCTTC.

This clone was observed a few times. The chain links TRBV19 to TRBJ2-7; D is unclear. The CDR3 is 15 amino acids. Trimming took 7 bases from V and 3 from J, leaving 19 bases between them. Looked up from germline, CDR1 is LNHDA and CDR2 is SQIVND (reference sequence). The CDR3 reads CASNVPLTTHYEQYF. Written as DNA, the CDR3 is TGTGCCAGTAACGTCCCCCTGACAACCCACTACGAGCAGTACTTC.

This chain links TRBV29-1 with TRBJ2-1; tentative D call: TRBD1 (6 bases). Trimming removed 5 bases from V and 10 bases from J, with 12 bases in between. The germline CDR1 and CDR2 sequences are SQVTM and ANQGSEA. This CDR3 has 11 amino acids. CDR3 nucleotides: TGCAGCGTTCAACAGGGCTTGGAGCAGTTCTTC. Residues: CSVQQGLEQFF.

The table lists this clone with a count of one. This sequence joins TRBV15 and TRBJ2-1; 7 nucleotides match TRBD2. With V trimmed by 5 bases and J by 8 bases, 9 bases remained unmatched. The germline V gene encodes CDR1 LNHNV and CDR2 YYDKDF (reference sequence). The CDR3 contains 14 residues. CDR3 residues: CATSYSREFYEQFF. CDR3 in DNA: TGTGCCACCAGCTACTCGCGGGAGTTCTATGAGCAGTTCTTC. The entire variable domain, with the rest obtained from reference TRBV15 and TRBJ2-1, is as follows: DAMVIQNPRYQVTQFGKPVTLSCSQTLNHNVMYWYQQKSSQAPKLLFHYYDKDFNNEADTPDNFQSRRPNTSFCFLDIRSPGLGDTAMYLCATSYSREFYEQFFGPGTRLTVL.

This clone was seen just once. V is TRBV5-1 and J is TRBJ1-2; 9 bases fit TRBD1. The CDR3 has 15 residues. Germline CDR1 is SGHRS and CDR2 is YFSETQ. V gave up 1 base and J gave up 4 bases; unmatched junction bases: 5. The chain's CDR3 is CASSLLQGAAYGYTF. In DNA form, the CDR3 reads TGCGCCAGCAGCTTGTTACAGGGGGCCGCCTATGGCTACACCTTC.

V usage is TRBV10-3 and J usage is TRBJ1-6, with 7 bases aligning to TRBD1. Germline V gene lookup returns CDR1 ENHRY and CDR2 SYGVKD. V shed 6 bases, J shed 7 bases, and the junction held 9 bases outside the gene matches. The CDR3 runs to 15 residues. As DNA, the CDR3 is TGTGCCATCAGATCCGGAGGGGGCGAAAATTCACCCCTCCACTTT. Protein sequence: CAIRSGGGENSPLHF.

This chain uses TRBV5-1 with TRBJ2-1; 11 positions match TRBD2. Germline trimming cut 1 base from V and 4 bases from J; bases unmatched to any gene: 1. The CDR3 contains 15 residues. Germline values: CDR1 SGHRS, CDR2 YFSETQ. The CDR3 protein is CASSLPSGGYNEQFF. CDR3 nucleotides: TGCGCCAGCAGCTTGCCTAGCGGGGGGTACAATGAGCAGTTCTTC. Based on the CDR3 plus reference TRBV5-1 and TRBJ2-1, the full variable domain is KAGVTQTPRYLIKTRGQQVTLSCSPISGHRSVSWYQQTPGQGLQFLFEYFSETQRNKGNFPGRFSGRQFSNSRSEMNVSTLELGDSALYLCASSLPSGGYNEQFFGPGTRLTVL.

The V gene is TRBV4-1, the J gene TRBJ1-3; 8 nucleotides align to TRBD1. V lost 1 base to trimming and J lost 0 bases; unmatched junction nucleotides: 14. The CDR3 contains 20 residues. Germline CDR1 MGHRA, CDR2 YSYEKL. The CDR3 sequence: CASSQGVLTGDFSSGNTIYF. Here the CDR3 DNA reads TGCGCCAGCAGCCAAGGGGTCCTGACAGGGGACTTCTCCTCTGGAAACACCATATATTTT.

Only a few counts were recorded for this clone. Here the CDR3 DNA reads TGTGCCAGCAGCGCCGACGGGTCTAACTATGGCTACACCTTC. It translates to CASSADGSNYGYTF. The chain links TRBV9 to TRBJ1-2; D not resolved. Germline V lookup: CDR1 SGDLS, CDR2 YYNGEE. V was clipped by 3 bases and J by 0 bases, with 9 bases between them. The CDR3 loop spans 14 amino acids.

The chain joins TRBV10-3 to TRBJ2-1; TRBD2 aligns across 11 bases. In germline, CDR1 is ENHRY, CDR2 SYGVKD. The V segment lost 5 bases and the J segment 5 bases; nucleotides outside the gene matches: 8. This CDR3 has 16 residues. CDR3 in amino acids: CAISLGLAGANNEQFF. The CDR3 bases are TGTGCCATCAGTCTCGGACTAGCGGGTGCCAACAATGAGCAGTTCTTC.

This chain links TRBV6-1 with TRBJ1-6; D call uncertain. The V gene's germline CDR1 is MNHNS and CDR2 SASEGT. The ends were cut back, 7 bases at V and 10 bases at J, with 14 bases in the middle. The CDR3 has 13 amino acids. The CDR3 region is CASTFTIRSPLHF. The CDR3 nucleotides are TGTGCCAGCACATTTACGATCCGGTCACCCCTCCACTTT.

The chain carries TRBV5-1 and TRBJ2-7; D is uncertain. From germline, CDR1 is SGHRS and CDR2 YFSETQ. This CDR3 is built from 14 residues. V gave up 0 bases and J gave up 6 bases, with 13 bases separating them. CDR3 sequence reads: CASSLERPPTEQYF. CDR3 nucleotide sequence: TGCGCCAGCAGCTTGGAGAGGCCCCCTACCGAGCAGTACTTC. The whole variable domain, remainder taken from reference TRBV5-1 and TRBJ2-7, is KAGVTQTPRYLIKTRGQQVTLSCSPISGHRSVSWYQQTPGQGLQFLFEYFSETQRNKGNFPGRFSGRQFSNSRSEMNVSTLELGDSALYLCASSLERPPTEQYFGPGTRLTVT.

The V gene is TRBV6-1, the J gene TRBJ1-2; no clear D gene. The CDR3 length is 16 residues. Looked up from germline, CDR1 is MNHNS and CDR2 is SASEGT. Trimming took off 0 bases at V and 5 bases at J, with 16 bases between the two ends. The CDR3 spells CASSEALSGLDYGYTF. The DNA for the CDR3 is TGTGCCAGCAGTGAAGCTCTGTCAGGTTTGGATTATGGCTACACCTTC.

This clone has just a few counts. The V gene is TRBV2, the J gene TRBJ2-1; D is possibly TRBD2 (5 bases). The CDR3 is made up of 14 amino acids. The V gene's germline CDR1 is SNHLY and CDR2 FYNNEI. Deletions cut 2 bases from V and 6 bases from J, with 11 bases between. The CDR3 DNA follows: TGTGCCAGCAGTGAACAGCTAGCTAGCAATGAGCAGTTCTTC. Translation: CASSEQLASNEQFF.

This chain uses TRBV30 with TRBJ1-5; no clear D gene. Trimming took off 2 bases at V and 0 bases at J, with 20 bases between the two ends. Germline CDR1 and CDR2: GTSNPN and SVGIG (reference sequence). The CDR3 is 18 amino acids. This CDR3 is CAWSLSGGQSYSNQPQHF. In nucleotides, the CDR3 is TGTGCCTGGAGTCTCTCAGGTGGGCAGTCCTATAGCAATCAGCCCCAGCATTTT.

The genes are TRBV28 and TRBJ1-5; TRBD1 matches 12 bases. Per the germline V gene, CDR1 is MDHEN and CDR2 is SYDVKM. The junction had 8 bases not matched to a gene; V was cut back by 6 bases and J by 2 bases. The CDR3 length is 17 residues. The chain's CDR3 is CASSPGGQGAGNQPQHF. The CDR3 region has the DNA TGTGCCAGCAGCCCGGGGGGACAGGGGGCTGGCAATCAGCCCCAGCATTTT.